The clone carrying this TCR beta chain has just a few counts. Its antigen remains unidentified. The rectum was sampled with one to two pinch biopsies at colonoscopy. The sample originates from a study of pediatric ulcerative colitis. Germline V gene lookup returns CDR1 SEHNR and CDR2 FQNEAQ (reference sequence). V was shortened by 1 base and J by 2 bases, with 7 bases between the two germline ends. The length of the CDR3 is 14 residues. Study-wide results and limits: A couple of patients' blood samples yielded substantially fewer templates. Some T cells in rectal biopsies may come from blood, especially with overt colitis. In rectum, acute severe colitis had expanded clones and less diversity.

Up to 500,000 reads were sequenced per sample. Some clones are missing from TCRdb's copy, which holds only in-frame ones; the method was immunoSEQ multiplex PCR. The data hold under 15,000 clones, with roughly 80% observed a single time. This TCR derives from a boy under 18 who was a control in a study of pediatric ulcerative colitis. The rearrangement uses TRBV7-9 and TRBJ2-3; D may be TRBD2 (5 bases). The sample was gut tissue. The CDR3 sequence is CASSLGSATDTQYF. Here the CDR3 DNA reads TGTGCCAGCAGCTTAGGTAGCGCCACAGATACGCAGTATTTT. The complete variable domain, with remaining parts taken from reference TRBV7-9 and TRBJ2-3, reads DTGVSQNPRHKITKRGQNVTFRCDPISEHNRLYWYRQTLGQGPEFLTYFQNEAQLEKSRLLSDRFSAERPKGSFSTLEIQRTEQGDSAMYLCASSLGSATDTQYFGPGTRLTVL.